Each of the 16 T cell receptor beta chains below was sequenced from the same sample in a study of control samples from healthy donors and cancer patients (dated by TCRdb to 2018 to 2020). Library prep was done by the immunoSEQ multiplex PCR assay. In TCRdb, the immuneACCESS table is reduced to in-frame sequences with V and J assigned. These tables do not hold every clone; where another copy was compared, an unresolved V gene accounts for under half, and the others remain unexplained. The sample contains roughly 370,000 clones, approximately 90% of them found a single time. Around 6.4% of the sample goes to the ten largest clones. Sequenced: PBMCs. The receptors shown here come from a man aged 35-49 years with head and neck cancer.

The chain carries TRBV11-2 and TRBJ1-6; no firm D call. This CDR3 is 11 amino acids long. V dropped 3 bases and J dropped 8 bases, with 2 bases sitting between them. Germline V gene data show CDR1 as SGHAT and CDR2 as FQNNGV. CDR3 nucleotide sequence: TGTGCCAGCAGCTTGGATTCACCCCTCCACTTT. As protein: CASSLDSPLHF.

V gene TRBV24-1 combines with J gene TRBJ1-1; the D is unclear. Trimming cost V 5 bases and J 7 bases, with 31 bases left between them. Germline CDR1 and CDR2: KGHDR and SFDVKD. The CDR3 runs 19 residues. CDR3 nucleotide sequence: TGTGCCACCAGTGCCGGACGATCGCGGAGGGCGAGGATTGAGGGTGAAGCTTTCTTT. It translates to CATSAGRSRRARIEGEAFF.

This chain joins TRBV9 and TRBJ2-3; 11 bases map to TRBD2. The V segment lost 2 bases and the J segment 6 bases; nucleotides outside the gene matches: 14. The CDR3 is 18 amino acids. CDR1 is SGDLS and CDR2 is YYNGEE in the germline V gene. For the CDR3, the DNA is TGTGCCAGCAGCGTGGCTACGACTAGCGGGGTTCATCGCGATACGCAGTATTTT. Amino acid sequence: CASSVATTSGVHRDTQYF.

V gene TRBV19 combines with J gene TRBJ1-1; the D is unclear. CDR1 is LNHDA and CDR2 is SQIVND in the germline V gene (reference sequence). The CDR3 has 14 amino acids. V gave up 5 bases and J gave up 0 bases, with 10 bases separating them. The CDR3 reads CASSEYDMNTEAFF. Written as DNA, the CDR3 is TGTGCCAGTAGTGAATACGACATGAACACTGAAGCTTTCTTT. Drawing the rest from reference TRBV19 and TRBJ1-1, the complete variable domain is DGGITQSPKYLFRKEGQNVTLSCEQNLNHDAMYWYRQDPGQGLRLIYYSQIVNDFQKGDIAEGYSVSREKKESFPLTVTSAQKNPTAFYLCASSEYDMNTEAFFGQGTRLTVV.

As for this clone: Within the sample, other DNA sequences also encode this same CDR3. The CDR3 loop reads CASSLLGDTQYF. For the CDR3, the DNA is TGTGCCAGCAGTTTGTTGGGAGATACGCAGTATTTT. The chain is built from TRBV27 and TRBJ2-3, with unresolved D. CDR3 length: 12 residues. CDR1 is MNHEY and CDR2 is SMNVEV in the germline V gene (reference sequence). Between the trimmed V and J ends, which lost 3 bases and 5 bases, there was a span of 6 bases.

V and J are TRBV11-2 and TRBJ2-7; D assignment may be TRBD1 or TRBD2 (5 bases each). Per germline, CDR1 SGHAT and CDR2 FQNNGV. The CDR3 has 16 amino acids. V lost 4 bases to trimming and J lost 3 bases, with 19 bases between them. CDR3: CASSYARDGRFYEQYF. The DNA for the CDR3 is TGTGCCAGCAGCTATGCAAGGGACGGCAGATTCTACGAGCAGTACTTC.

The rearrangement uses TRBV5-6 and TRBJ1-1; unclear D gene. The CDR3 covers 13 residues. Deletions cut 1 base from V and 4 bases from J, with 8 bases between. Per germline, CDR1 SGHDT and CDR2 YYEEEE. This CDR3 reads CASSLIFTTEAFF. The CDR3, as DNA: TGTGCCAGCAGCTTGATATTCACCACTGAAGCTTTCTTT.

Here the CDR3 reads CASILAGGGTEAFF. In DNA, the CDR3 is TGTGCCAGTATTCTGGCGGGCGGCGGCACTGAAGCTTTCTTT. J is TRBJ1-1 and V is TRBV19, with D unclear. Germline V gene lookup returns CDR1 LNHDA and CDR2 SQIVND (reference sequence). This CDR3 contains 14 residues. Trimming took off 7 bases at V and 4 bases at J, with 16 bases between the two ends.

This CDR3 reads CAWSVGREQFF. In DNA form, the CDR3 reads TGTGCCTGGAGTGTAGGACGGGAGCAGTTCTTC. J is TRBJ2-1 and V is TRBV30; D ambiguous. The germline CDR1 and CDR2 sequences are GTSNPN and SVGIG (reference sequence). Trimming took 0 bases from V and 10 from J, leaving 7 bases between them. The CDR3 is made up of 11 amino acids. The complete variable domain, with remaining parts taken from reference TRBV30 and TRBJ2-1, reads SQTIHQWPATLVQPVGSPLSLECTVEGTSNPNLYWYRQAAGRGLQLLFYSVGIGQISSEVPQNLSASRPQDRQFILSSKKLLLSDSGFYLCAWSVGREQFFGPGTRLTVL.

The sample holds one count of this clone. The chain couples TRBV4-3 to TRBJ2-3, with D possibly matching TRBD1 (6 bases). V was pared by 0 bases and J by 1 base, with 14 bases between. CDR1 is LGHNA, CDR2 YSLEER, per germline. CDR3 length: 17 residues. The CDR3 is CASSQDRMAGGTDTQYF. CDR3 bases: TGCGCCAGCAGCCAAGATAGGATGGCAGGGGGCACAGATACGCAGTATTTT.

The chain employs TRBV7-2 and TRBJ2-7; D is perhaps TRBD2 (6 bases). The CDR3 totals 14 residues. V was clipped by 2 bases and J by 6 bases, with 14 bases between them. CDR1 and CDR2 (germline): SGHTA, FQGNSA. This CDR3 is CASSLNPGGAEQYF. The CDR3 DNA reads TGTGCCAGCAGCTTAAACCCAGGAGGGGCCGAGCAGTACTTC.

The count of this clone is one. The chain joins TRBV6-2 or TRBV6-3 to TRBJ1-1, with D unresolved. This CDR3 is 15 amino acids long. V lost 2 bases, J lost 3 bases, and 13 bases lay in between. CDR1 and CDR2 from the germline V gene are MNHEY and SVGEGT. CDR3 loop: CASSYLPTGDTEAFF. CDR3 bases: TGTGCCAGCAGTTACCTACCAACCGGAGACACTGAAGCTTTCTTT.

The rearrangement links TRBV2 to TRBJ1-1, with D maybe TRBD1 (5 bases). The CDR3 runs 14 residues. Between the trimmed V and J ends, which lost 8 bases and 1 base, there was a span of 14 bases. Germline V gene sequence: CDR1 SNHLY, CDR2 FYNNEI. In DNA form, the CDR3 reads TGTGCCAGCGGACGGGACGGCAAGAACACTGAAGCTTTCTTT. Its translation is CASGRDGKNTEAFF.

This chain joins TRBV7-3 and TRBJ1-2; perhaps TRBD1 as D (6 bases). The V gene lost 2 bases and the J gene lost 6 bases, with 13 bases spanning the gap. This CDR3 has 14 residues. The germline gives CDR1 SGHTA, CDR2 FQGTGA. The CDR3 DNA is TGTGCCAGCAGCTTAGGCAGGGGCGTCGATGGCTACACCTTC. Protein product: CASSLGRGVDGYTF.

The chain links TRBV7-2 to TRBJ1-3; D is unclear. CDR3 size: 13 residues. Germline loops: CDR1 SGHTA, CDR2 FQGNSA. Trimming pared 5 bases from V and 0 bases from J, leaving 5 bases between. The CDR3 loop reads CASSLSSGNTIYF. The CDR3 DNA reads TGTGCCAGCAGCCTTAGCTCTGGAAACACCATATATTTT.

This clone appeared a few times. This chain uses TRBV6-5 with TRBJ2-5; 7 positions match TRBD1. The CDR3 sequence is 14 residues long. V trimming: 6 bases; J trimming: 0 bases; junction bases outside the gene matches: 4. Germline loops: CDR1 MNHEY, CDR2 SVGAGI. The CDR3, as DNA: TGTGCCAGCAGAAAGACAGGGAACCAAGAGACCCAGTACTTC. Translated: CASRKTGNQETQYF.